The rows below give T cell receptor beta chains drawn from one sample of a study of cytomegalovirus exposure and HLA in healthy donors. Measured with immunoSEQ multiplex PCR; TCRdb has only the in-frame clones, and not every one. Of about 180,000 clones listed, roughly 79% are singletons. Sequencing was carried out using PBMCs. These receptors were taken from a woman under 30 in good health and CMV-seropositive. CDR3s include the opening cysteine and the closing phenylalanine or tryptophan. A D gene is named only where the DNA matches it firmly. Size is stated for part of the rows, as once, few or many counts, or as a class when the clone is expanded.

j_gene: TRBJ1-5; v_gene: TRBV7-2; abundance: -; d_gene: -; CDR3aa: CASSRSDRGYSNQPQHF; CDR3nt: TGTGCCAGCAGCCGAAGCGACCGGGGGTATAGCAATCAGCCCCAGCATTTT
j_gene: TRBJ1-2; v_gene: TRBV27; abundance: -; d_gene: -; CDR3aa: CASSLYPGGYTF; CDR3nt: TGTGCCAGCAGTTTATACCCAGGTGGCTACACCTTC
j_gene: TRBJ2-5; v_gene: TRBV29-1; abundance: -; d_gene: TRBD2; CDR3aa: CSVEVAGVYEETQYF; CDR3nt: TGCAGCGTTGAAGTGGCGGGGGTGTATGAAGAGACCCAGTACTTC
j_gene: TRBJ1-2; v_gene: TRBV5-1; abundance: -; d_gene: -; CDR3aa: CASSSGAPNVNYGYTF; CDR3nt: TGCGCCAGCAGCTCAGGGGCCCCGAACGTAAACTATGGCTACACCTTC
j_gene: TRBJ2-2; v_gene: TRBV29-1; abundance: -; d_gene: TRBD1; CDR3aa: CSVTRDRVAGELFF; CDR3nt: TGCAGCGTTACCCGGGACAGGGTCGCCGGGGAGCTGTTTTTT
j_gene: TRBJ2-7; v_gene: TRBV7-9; abundance: few; d_gene: -; CDR3aa: CASSHGIQGGEQYF; CDR3nt: TGTGCCAGCAGCCATGGAATCCAAGGGGGTGAGCAGTACTTC
j_gene: TRBJ1-1; v_gene: TRBV7-9; abundance: -; d_gene: TRBD1; CDR3aa: CAGGQGQFDRFGF; CDR3nt: TGTGCCGGCGGACAGGGCCAATTCGATAGGTTCGGTTTT
j_gene: TRBJ2-7; v_gene: TRBV2; abundance: -; d_gene: -; CDR3aa: CASSPTRGSSSYEQYF; CDR3nt: TGTGCCAGCAGCCCCACTCGGGGGTCGAGCTCCTACGAGCAGTACTTC
j_gene: TRBJ2-1; v_gene: TRBV4-1; abundance: -; d_gene: TRBD1; CDR3aa: CASSSGQGYNEQFF; CDR3nt: TGCGCCAGCAGCTCCGGACAGGGCTACAATGAGCAGTTCTTC
j_gene: TRBJ2-7; v_gene: TRBV6-5; abundance: -; d_gene: -; CDR3aa: CASGTGATSYEQYF; CDR3nt: TGTGCCAGCGGTACAGGCGCTACCTCCTACGAGCAGTACTTC
j_gene: TRBJ1-2; v_gene: TRBV18; abundance: -; d_gene: -; CDR3aa: CASSPPTGRTTFYGYTF; CDR3nt: TGTGCCAGCTCACCACCGACGGGTCGAACTACTTTCTATGGCTACACCTTC
j_gene: TRBJ2-1; v_gene: TRBV19; abundance: -; d_gene: -; CDR3aa: CASSRGKQGTYNEQFF; CDR3nt: TGTGCCAGTAGTAGGGGGAAACAGGGAACATACAATGAGCAGTTCTTC
j_gene: TRBJ2-7; v_gene: TRBV6-6; abundance: few; d_gene: -; CDR3aa: CASRREADYEQYF; CDR3nt: TGTGCCAGCCGGCGTGAGGCAGACTACGAGCAGTACTTC
j_gene: TRBJ1-3; v_gene: TRBV5-1; abundance: -; d_gene: -; CDR3aa: CASSPRGTLLFGNTIYF; CDR3nt: TGCGCCAGCAGCCCACGCGGGACCCTCTTATTTGGAAACACCATATATTTT
j_gene: TRBJ2-1; v_gene: TRBV2; abundance: few; d_gene: -; CDR3aa: CASSPDSNEQFF; CDR3nt: TGTGCCAGCAGTCCCGACAGTAATGAGCAGTTCTTC
j_gene: TRBJ1-2; v_gene: TRBV27; abundance: -; d_gene: -; CDR3aa: CASSREGVNGYTF; CDR3nt: TGTGCCAGCAGCCGTGAAGGGGTGAATGGCTACACCTTC
j_gene: TRBJ1-6; v_gene: TRBV2; abundance: -; d_gene: -; CDR3aa: CASSEDGGRTYNSPLHF; CDR3nt: TGTGCCAGCAGTGAAGACGGTGGCAGGACCTATAATTCACCCCTCCACTTT
j_gene: TRBJ1-2; v_gene: TRBV7-9; abundance: few; d_gene: -; CDR3aa: CASSLASRDGYTF; CDR3nt: TGTGCCAGCAGCTTAGCGTCCCGCGATGGCTACACCTTC
j_gene: TRBJ2-7; v_gene: TRBV28; abundance: once; d_gene: -; CDR3aa: CASSTAPNYEQYF; CDR3nt: TGTGCCAGCAGTACTGCCCCAAACTACGAGCAGTACTTC
j_gene: TRBJ2-5; v_gene: TRBV27; abundance: -; d_gene: TRBD2; CDR3aa: CASSYLAGIRETQYF; CDR3nt: TGTGCCAGCAGTTATTTAGCGGGGATTAGAGAGACCCAGTACTTC
j_gene: TRBJ1-6; v_gene: TRBV19; abundance: -; d_gene: -; CDR3aa: CASSGDIGSPLHF; CDR3nt: TGTGCCAGTAGTGGGGACATTGGGTCACCCCTCCACTTT
j_gene: TRBJ2-7; v_gene: TRBV4-3; abundance: -; d_gene: -; CDR3aa: CASSQDTHSKSSYEQYF; CDR3nt: TGCGCCAGCAGCCAAGATACTCACAGTAAAAGCTCCTACGAGCAGTACTTC
j_gene: TRBJ2-1; v_gene: TRBV25-1; abundance: -; d_gene: -; CDR3aa: CASSKDRALDGGQFF; CDR3nt: TGTGCCAGCAGCAAAGACAGAGCCCTCGATGGTGGGCAGTTCTTC
j_gene: TRBJ2-1; v_gene: TRBV9; abundance: -; d_gene: -; CDR3aa: CASSLDQNNEQFF; CDR3nt: TGTGCCAGCAGCCTAGACCAGAACAATGAGCAGTTCTTC
j_gene: TRBJ2-6; v_gene: TRBV10-1; abundance: once; d_gene: TRBD1; CDR3aa: CASSEPGDRGWALSGANVLTF; CDR3nt: TGCGCCAGCAGTGAGCCTGGGGACAGGGGTTGGGCCCTCTCTGGGGCCAACGTCCTGACTTTC
j_gene: TRBJ1-2; v_gene: TRBV9; abundance: -; d_gene: -; CDR3aa: CASSVGGGWGSGYTF; CDR3nt: TGTGCCAGCAGCGTAGGTGGAGGGTGGGGGAGCGGCTACACCTTC
j_gene: TRBJ1-2; v_gene: TRBV7-2; abundance: -; d_gene: -; CDR3aa: CASSFATGSYGYTF; CDR3nt: TGTGCCAGCAGCTTCGCAACAGGATCCTATGGCTACACCTTC
j_gene: TRBJ2-5; v_gene: TRBV6-1; abundance: -; d_gene: -; CDR3aa: CASSDQAQETQYF; CDR3nt: TGTGCCAGCAGTGACCAGGCCCAAGAGACCCAGTACTTC
j_gene: TRBJ2-1; v_gene: TRBV5-1; abundance: -; d_gene: -; CDR3aa: CASSLAGVFGEQFF; CDR3nt: TGCGCCAGCAGCTTGGCCGGGGTTTTCGGTGAGCAGTTCTTC
j_gene: TRBJ1-2; v_gene: TRBV7-8; abundance: -; d_gene: -; CDR3aa: CASSPTRRGINYGYTF; CDR3nt: TGTGCCAGCAGCCCAACTCGGAGGGGAATTAACTATGGCTACACCTTC
j_gene: TRBJ1-5; v_gene: TRBV5-8; abundance: -; d_gene: TRBD1; CDR3aa: CASSLDRGNQPQHF; CDR3nt: TGTGCCAGCAGCCTGGACAGGGGGAATCAGCCCCAGCATTTT
j_gene: TRBJ1-1; v_gene: TRBV7-9; abundance: once; d_gene: TRBD1; CDR3aa: CASSSGQGGRRTPEAFF; CDR3nt: TGTGCCAGCAGCTCCGGACAGGGGGGCCGTCGCACACCTGAAGCTTTCTTT
j_gene: TRBJ1-2; v_gene: TRBV6-4; abundance: -; d_gene: -; CDR3aa: CASSDEGYGGYTF; CDR3nt: TGTGCCAGCAGTGACGAGGGTTACGGTGGCTACACCTTC
j_gene: TRBJ2-1; v_gene: TRBV5-6; abundance: -; d_gene: TRBD2; CDR3aa: CASSPRTSGVWSNEQFF; CDR3nt: TGTGCCAGCAGCCCCCGGACTAGCGGGGTTTGGTCCAATGAGCAGTTCTTC
j_gene: TRBJ2-1; v_gene: TRBV9; abundance: -; d_gene: -; CDR3aa: CASSRGGPYNEQFF; CDR3nt: TGTGCCAGCAGCCGCGGTGGCCCCTACAATGAGCAGTTCTTC
j_gene: TRBJ2-7; v_gene: TRBV4-3; abundance: -; d_gene: TRBD1; CDR3aa: CASSLQGQGLPYEQYF; CDR3nt: TGCGCCAGCAGCCTGCAGGGACAGGGGCTGCCCTACGAGCAGTACTTC
j_gene: TRBJ1-1; v_gene: TRBV9; abundance: -; d_gene: -; CDR3aa: CASSVALYTEAFF; CDR3nt: TGTGCCAGCAGCGTAGCTTTGTACACTGAAGCTTTCTTT
j_gene: TRBJ2-5; v_gene: TRBV11-1; abundance: -; d_gene: TRBD2; CDR3aa: CASSLAGGNSQETQYF; CDR3nt: TGTGCCAGCAGCTTAGCGGGGGGGAATTCCCAAGAGACCCAGTACTTC
j_gene: TRBJ1-4; v_gene: TRBV7-9; abundance: few; d_gene: TRBD1; CDR3aa: CASSPVTRDRESVKLFF; CDR3nt: TGTGCCAGCAGCCCCGTGACCCGGGACAGGGAATCAGTTAAACTGTTTTTT
j_gene: TRBJ2-7; v_gene: TRBV2; abundance: -; d_gene: TRBD1; CDR3aa: CASSFNRGAYEQYF; CDR3nt: TGTGCCAGCAGTTTTAACAGGGGTGCCTACGAGCAGTACTTC
j_gene: TRBJ2-3; v_gene: TRBV27; abundance: -; d_gene: -; CDR3aa: CASIVSTDTQYF; CDR3nt: TGTGCCAGCATCGTCAGCACAGATACGCAGTATTTT
j_gene: TRBJ2-3; v_gene: TRBV18; abundance: -; d_gene: -; CDR3aa: CASSPASTGRGDTQYF; CDR3nt: TGTGCCAGCTCACCTGCTAGCACAGGGCGAGGGGATACGCAGTATTTT
j_gene: TRBJ2-7; v_gene: TRBV19; abundance: -; d_gene: TRBD1; CDR3aa: CASSTGDSYYEQYF; CDR3nt: TGTGCCAGCTCCACAGGGGACAGTTACTACGAGCAGTACTTC
j_gene: TRBJ2-3; v_gene: TRBV5-3; abundance: -; d_gene: -; CDR3aa: CARSLSLMQYF; CDR3nt: TGTGCCAGAAGCTTGAGCTTGATGCAGTATTTT
j_gene: TRBJ2-5; v_gene: TRBV6-1; abundance: -; d_gene: TRBD2; CDR3aa: CAGSVGTSGEETQYF; CDR3nt: TGTGCCGGCAGTGTCGGGACTAGCGGGGAAGAGACCCAGTACTTC
j_gene: TRBJ1-2; v_gene: TRBV7-2; abundance: -; d_gene: -; CDR3aa: CASSPQGADYGYTF; CDR3nt: TGTGCCAGCAGCCCCCAAGGGGCGGACTATGGCTACACCTTC
j_gene: TRBJ2-1; v_gene: TRBV19; abundance: -; d_gene: TRBD1; CDR3aa: CAISERQGTEQFF; CDR3nt: TGTGCCATTAGTGAAAGACAGGGGACTGAGCAGTTCTTC
j_gene: TRBJ1-4; v_gene: TRBV11-2; abundance: -; d_gene: -; CDR3aa: CASSLWGGEKLFF; CDR3nt: TGTGCCAGCAGCTTATGGGGAGGTGAAAAACTGTTTTTT
j_gene: TRBJ2-5; v_gene: TRBV5-1; abundance: -; d_gene: -; CDR3aa: CASSLGVAETQYF; CDR3nt: TGCGCCAGCAGCTTAGGGGTGGCGGAGACCCAGTACTTC
j_gene: TRBJ2-7; v_gene: TRBV2; abundance: -; d_gene: TRBD2; CDR3aa: CASSPLLLTSGFYEQYF; CDR3nt: TGTGCCAGCAGCCCGCTGCTTCTGACTAGCGGGTTTTACGAGCAGTACTTC
j_gene: TRBJ2-5; v_gene: TRBV19; abundance: -; d_gene: TRBD1; CDR3aa: CASSILPGQGGEYF; CDR3nt: TGTGCCAGTAGTATATTACCGGGACAGGGAGGCGAGTACTTC
j_gene: TRBJ1-1; v_gene: TRBV27; abundance: few; d_gene: TRBD1; CDR3aa: CASSYGTGGKGGTEAFF; CDR3nt: TGTGCCAGCAGTTACGGAACAGGGGGCAAAGGGGGCACTGAAGCTTTCTTT
j_gene: TRBJ2-7; v_gene: TRBV18; abundance: -; d_gene: TRBD1; CDR3aa: CASSPQTGTGLHEQYF; CDR3nt: TGTGCCAGCTCACCACAAACCGGGACAGGTCTCCACGAGCAGTACTTC
j_gene: TRBJ1-1; v_gene: TRBV6-1; abundance: few; d_gene: -; CDR3aa: CASAPDRREAFF; CDR3nt: TGTGCCAGCGCCCCAGACAGGCGAGAAGCTTTCTTT
j_gene: TRBJ1-1; v_gene: TRBV5-6; abundance: -; d_gene: TRBD1; CDR3aa: CASSYYTGASTEAFF; CDR3nt: TGTGCCAGCAGCTATTATACAGGGGCCTCGACTGAAGCTTTCTTT
j_gene: TRBJ1-6; v_gene: TRBV5-1; abundance: -; d_gene: -; CDR3aa: CASSLVQGENSPLHF; CDR3nt: TGCGCCAGCAGCTTGGTACAGGGTGAAAATTCACCCCTCCACTTT
j_gene: TRBJ1-1; v_gene: TRBV30; abundance: -; d_gene: -; CDR3aa: CAGFRDTEAFF; CDR3nt: TGTGCCGGATTCAGGGACACTGAAGCTTTCTTT
j_gene: TRBJ1-1; v_gene: TRBV29-1; abundance: -; d_gene: -; CDR3aa: CSVGAVTEAFF; CDR3nt: TGCAGCGTTGGTGCGGTCACTGAAGCTTTCTTT
j_gene: TRBJ2-2; v_gene: TRBV5-1; abundance: -; d_gene: -; CDR3aa: CASTRNTGELFF; CDR3nt: TGCGCCAGCACCAGAAACACCGGGGAGCTGTTTTTT